One and the same sample provided the 30 T cell receptor beta chains below, sequenced in a study of T cells in Graves' hyperthyroidism and ophthalmopathy. The CDR3 regions of TCR beta were amplified from RNA transcripts. TCR CDR3 underwent first-round RT-PCR with the HTBI primer set. TCRdb re-called the multiplex PCR reads through MiXCR, storing one row per CDR3 protein. This sample has hundreds of thousands of distinct CDR3 sequences, with over 15% found just once. The sequenced material came from blood. Receptors were obtained from a woman aged 18-30 years with Graves' ophthalmopathy.

The V call is TRBV28, the J call TRBJ2-7; 8 bases line up with TRBD2. CDR3 length: 14 residues. J gave up 2 bases and V 5 bases, and 5 bases lay outside the gene matches. Germline CDR1 reads MDHEN; CDR2 reads SYDVKM. In DNA, the CDR3 is TGTGCCAGCAGTCGTCGTAGCGGGGCCTACGAGCAGTACTTC. It yields the protein CASSRRSGAYEQYF.

This chain connects TRBV20-1 to TRBJ2-5; 11 positions match TRBD2. Per the germline V gene, CDR1 is DFQATT and CDR2 is SNEGSKA (reference sequence). V gave up 6 bases and J gave up 5 bases; unmatched junction bases: 11. There are 15 residues in the CDR3. The CDR3 bases are TGCAGTGCCGGCTCACTAGCGGGAGTGGGGGAGACCCAGTACTTC. Translating gives CSAGSLAGVGETQYF.

This clonotype occurred many times. J is TRBJ2-6 and V is TRBV12-3 or TRBV12-4; TRBD1 matches at 7 bases. The trim removed 7 bases at V and 4 bases at J, leaving 4 bases unmatched. The CDR3 spans 14 residues. For the CDR3, the DNA is TGTGCCAGCAACACAGGGGCCGGGGCCAACGTCCTGACTTTC. Translated, it gives CASNTGAGANVLTF.

This clonotype has more than one count but fewer than ten. The V gene is TRBV7-6, the J gene TRBJ1-3; perhaps TRBD1 as D (6 bases). The CDR3 is made up of 15 amino acids. Deletions cut 6 bases from V and 0 bases from J, with 12 bases between. The V gene's germline CDR1 is SGHVS and CDR2 FNYEAQ. The CDR3 region is CASSGGGSSGNTIYF. In DNA, the CDR3 is TGTGCCAGCAGTGGGGGCGGGAGCTCTGGAAACACCATATATTTT.

The chain is built from TRBV15 and TRBJ2-2; 11 nucleotides match TRBD2. The CDR3 length is 16 residues. Germline V lookup: CDR1 LNHNV, CDR2 YYDKDF (reference sequence). The V and J ends lost 1 base and 6 bases, in that order; junction bases with no gene match: 4. The CDR3 sequence is CATSRGLAGLAGELFF. The DNA for the CDR3 is TGTGCCACCAGCAGAGGACTAGCGGGATTGGCCGGGGAGCTGTTTTTT.

This clonotype was seen many times. The CDR3 DNA sequence: TGTGCCAGCTCATCGGGGGCTCGGGAAAAACTGTTTTTT. Protein sequence: CASSSGAREKLFF. The rearrangement joins TRBV18 to TRBJ1-4; weak D call: TRBD1 (6 bases). Germline assignment: CDR1 KGHSH and CDR2 LQKENI. With 5 bases removed from V and 8 bases from J, the gap between germline ends came to 12 bases. The CDR3 has 13 residues.

The table lists this clonotype with many counts. The rearrangement joins TRBV12-3 or TRBV12-4 to TRBJ2-1; D not resolved. The CDR3 runs 15 residues. V was shortened by 2 bases and J by 0 bases, with 8 bases between the two germline ends. CDR3 loop: CASSLMESSYNEQFF. The CDR3 DNA reads TGTGCCAGCAGTTTAATGGAGAGCTCCTACAATGAGCAGTTCTTC.

This clonotype was counted at least ten times. The chain employs TRBV6-5 and TRBJ1-5; no reliable D call. The CDR3 spans 14 residues. Germline CDR1 reads MNHEY; CDR2 reads SVGAGI. Trimming pared 2 bases from V and 7 bases from J, leaving 12 bases between. The CDR3 region is CASSYSRGYQPQHF. DNA for the CDR3: TGTGCCAGCAGTTACAGCCGAGGGTACCAGCCCCAGCATTTT.

This clonotype came up many times. V gene TRBV19 combines with J gene TRBJ1-2; 8 bases map to TRBD1. After removal of 3 bases from V and 6 bases from J, the junction contained 0 bases not matched to a gene. This CDR3 has 12 amino acids. CDR1 is LNHDA and CDR2 is SQIVND in the germline V gene (reference sequence). DNA of the CDR3: TGTGCCAGTAGTATGGACAGGGATGGCTACACCTTC. This encodes CASSMDRDGYTF.

This chain joins TRBV19 and TRBJ2-7, with 8 positions matching TRBD1. The CDR3 loop spans 14 amino acids. The J segment lost 3 bases and the V segment lost 6 bases, leaving 7 bases of the junction unmatched. Per the germline V gene, CDR1 is LNHDA and CDR2 is SQIVND (reference sequence). The CDR3 is CASRRDRIDYEQYF. CDR3 DNA: TGTGCCAGTAGAAGGGACAGGATTGACTACGAGCAGTACTTC. Supplemented by reference TRBV19 and TRBJ2-7, the full variable domain reads DGGITQSPKYLFRKEGQNVTLSCEQNLNHDAMYWYRQDPGQGLRLIYYSQIVNDFQKGDIAEGYSVSREKKESFPLTVTSAQKNPTAFYLCASRRDRIDYEQYFGPGTRLTVT.

This clonotype was counted ten times or more. The chain links TRBV28 to TRBJ1-5; D perhaps matches TRBD1 (5 bases). The CDR3 has 14 amino acids. Trimming cost V 8 bases and J 3 bases, with 14 bases left between them. Germline V gene data show CDR1 as MDHEN and CDR2 as SYDVKM. The CDR3 bases are TGTGCCAGCGGGACTCCCTGGTCCAATCAGCCCCAGCATTTT. Residues: CASGTPWSNQPQHF.

This clonotype was picked up many times. V usage is TRBV12-3 or TRBV12-4 and J usage is TRBJ1-5; maybe TRBD1 (5 bases). Between the trimmed V and J ends, which lost 5 bases and 0 bases, there was a span of 11 bases. This CDR3 has 15 residues. For the CDR3, the DNA is TGTGCCAGCAGTAAACAGGAGTATAGCAATCAGCCCCAGCATTTT. Translation: CASSKQEYSNQPQHF.

At least ten counts were recorded for this clonotype. The gene calls are TRBV29-1 and TRBJ2-7; TRBD1 might be the D (6 bases). Trimming removed 5 bases from V and 4 bases from J, with 18 bases in between. The CDR3 loop spans 14 amino acids. Looked up from germline, CDR1 is SQVTM and CDR2 is ANQGSEA. DNA of the CDR3: TGCAGCGTTCTCAGGGGCTCCGGTGGGTACGAGCAGTACTTC. Translated: CSVLRGSGGYEQYF.

This clonotype was detected many times. The chain recombines TRBV19 with TRBJ2-2; D is unresolved. The CDR3 is 16 residues long. Germline V gives CDR1 LNHDA, CDR2 SQIVND (reference sequence). Trimming shortened V by 2 bases and J by 3 bases, and 13 bases separated the two germline ends. CDR3 sequence: CASSIPSNSYTGELFF. For the CDR3, the DNA is TGTGCCAGTAGTATACCGTCAAACAGTTACACCGGGGAGCTGTTTTTT.

This clonotype was detected only once. The chain carries TRBV3-1 and TRBJ2-2; D assignment may be TRBD1 or TRBD2 (5 bases each). The CDR3 consists of 15 residues. The V gene's germline CDR1 is LGHDT and CDR2 YNNKEL (reference sequence). Trimming cost V 5 bases and J 2 bases, with 12 bases left between them. CDR3 nucleotide sequence: TGTGCCAGCAGCGGTCGGGACCGAAACACCGGGGAGCTGTTTTTT. Its translation is CASSGRDRNTGELFF.

CDR3 sequence: CASSLAGTGFGNTIYF. The CDR3 DNA follows: TGCGCCAGCAGCTTGGCCGGGACAGGGTTTGGAAACACCATATATTTT. The chain carries TRBV5-1 and TRBJ1-3; 9 bases match TRBD1. CDR3 length: 16 residues. CDR1 and CDR2 (germline): SGHRS, YFSETQ. J gave up 3 bases and V 0 bases, and 4 bases lay outside the gene matches.

Many counts were recorded for this clonotype. The rearrangement links TRBV7-2 to TRBJ1-1; perhaps TRBD1 as D (5 bases). This CDR3 region has 12 residues. The V end lost 5 bases, the J end lost 10 bases, and 14 bases lay between the germline ends. Germline V gene data show CDR1 as SGHTA and CDR2 as FQGNSA. The DNA of the CDR3 is TGTGCCAGCAGCCCTCCGAGAGGGGTAGCTTTCTTT. It yields the protein CASSPPRGVAFF.

This clonotype was picked up many times. The chain combines TRBV20-1 with TRBJ1-2, with D maybe TRBD1 (5 bases). The CDR3 has 17 residues. Trimming stripped 3 bases from V and 4 bases from J, with 24 bases between. The V gene's germline CDR1 is DFQATT and CDR2 SNEGSKA (reference sequence). CDR3 bases: TGCAGTGCTAGGACGGGGCGGACGGGCTCCAATTCCTATGGCTACACCTTC. Its protein product is CSARTGRTGSNSYGYTF.

This clonotype was recorded at least ten times. J is TRBJ2-7 and V is TRBV28; 10 bases line up with TRBD1. V was pared by 3 bases and J by 4 bases, with 3 bases of the junction left unmatched. The CDR3 is 14 amino acids. Germline CDR1 is MDHEN and CDR2 is SYDVKM. This CDR3 is CASSFGTGVYEQYF. CDR3 nucleotide sequence: TGTGCCAGCAGTTTCGGGACAGGGGTATACGAGCAGTACTTC.

The V call is TRBV20-1, the J call TRBJ2-4, with 13 positions matching TRBD2. In germline, CDR1 is DFQATT, CDR2 SNEGSKA (reference sequence). The CDR3 loop spans 18 amino acids. After removal of 3 bases from V and 2 bases from J, the junction contained 10 bases not matched to a gene. The CDR3 DNA follows: TGCAGTGCTAGGATTACTAGCGGGGGGGCGATCTCCAAAAACATTCAGTACTTC. It specifies CSARITSGGAISKNIQYF.

The chain joins TRBV28 to TRBJ1-5; D is ambiguous. The germline V gene has CDR1 MDHEN and CDR2 SYDVKM. With 5 bases removed from V and 4 bases from J, the gap between germline ends came to 15 bases. The length of the CDR3 is 15 residues. The CDR3 loop reads CASSPEGPKNQPQHF. In nucleotides, the CDR3 is TGTGCCAGCAGTCCGGAGGGCCCCAAGAATCAGCCCCAGCATTTT.

This clonotype was seen many times. The genes are TRBV7-9 and TRBJ2-3; tentative D call: TRBD1 (6 bases). V lost 1 base and J lost 4, with 15 bases in between. CDR3 size: 16 residues. Germline lookup yields CDR1 SEHNR and CDR2 FQNEAQ (reference sequence). CDR3 protein: CASSLVLTGRPDTQYF. Here the CDR3 DNA reads TGTGCCAGCAGCTTAGTTCTGACAGGCCGGCCAGATACGCAGTATTTT.

This clonotype was counted at least ten times. The chain carries TRBV28 and TRBJ2-7, with TRBD1 identical over 9 bases. CDR3 size: 14 residues. The germline CDR1 and CDR2 sequences are MDHEN and SYDVKM. The J segment lost 3 bases and the V segment lost 6 bases, leaving 6 bases of the junction unmatched. The CDR3 sequence is CASRKTGGLYEQYF. CDR3 bases: TGTGCCAGCAGAAAGACAGGGGGGCTCTACGAGCAGTACTTC.

This clonotype was seen many times. V is TRBV20-1 and J is TRBJ2-7; D perhaps matches TRBD1 (7 bases). CDR1 and CDR2 from the germline V gene are DFQATT and SNEGSKA (reference sequence). The length of the CDR3 is 13 residues. V was clipped by 3 bases and J by 9 bases, with 18 bases between them. CDR3 region: CSARLSGGGRQYF. The CDR3 bases are TGCAGTGCTAGGCTTAGCGGAGGGGGCCGGCAGTACTTC.

The gene calls are TRBV19 and TRBJ2-6; 9 bases fit TRBD1. The CDR3 is 17 amino acids. Germline CDR1 is LNHDA and CDR2 is SQIVND (reference sequence). V lost 3 bases to trimming and J lost 4 bases; unmatched junction nucleotides: 7. CDR3: CASSIPGTGYGANVLTF. The CDR3 coding sequence is TGTGCCAGTAGTATTCCCGGGACAGGGTACGGGGCCAACGTCCTGACTTTC.

The sample holds one count of this clonotype. This rearrangement joins TRBV28 to TRBJ2-5, with 16 bases matching TRBD2. Germline trimming cut 5 bases from V and 5 bases from J; bases unmatched to any gene: 11. Germline CDR1 and CDR2: MDHEN and SYDVKM. This CDR3 region has 18 residues. The CDR3 nucleotides read TGTGCCAGCAGTAACCTCCCGGGACTAGCGGGAGGGCTGGAGACCCAGTACTTC. The encoded protein is CASSNLPGLAGGLETQYF.

V usage is TRBV28 and J usage is TRBJ2-1, with a possible D match to TRBD2 (7 bases). In germline, CDR1 is MDHEN, CDR2 SYDVKM. This CDR3 comprises 18 residues. V dropped 5 bases and J dropped 9 bases, with 29 bases sitting between them. The CDR3 bases are TGTGCCAGCAGTGAGGGGGGGGGGTGGCGGGTGGGAGGGGGTGAGCAGTTCTTC. Residues: CASSEGGGWRVGGGEQFF.

Regarding this clonotype: A read error is possible here, since a much larger clone lies one base away. V usage is TRBV6-1 and J usage is TRBJ1-1; D is undetermined. Per germline, CDR1 MNHNS and CDR2 SASEGT. This CDR3 is 14 amino acids long. V was cut by 8 bases and J by 3 bases, with 16 bases left in between. The CDR3: CASHRRVEDTEAFF. In DNA form, the CDR3 reads TGTGCCAGCCACCGAAGGGTTGAAGACACTGAAGCTTTCTTT.

Many counts were recorded for this clonotype. This rearrangement joins TRBV9 to TRBJ2-3; TRBD1 agrees at 8 bases. Germline values: CDR1 SGDLS, CDR2 YYNGEE. The V gene end was trimmed by 4 bases and the J gene end by 4 bases; junction bases not matched to a gene: 5. This CDR3 has 14 amino acids. CDR3 region: CASSRQGKADTQYF. The DNA of the CDR3 is TGTGCCAGCAGCCGACAGGGGAAGGCAGATACGCAGTATTTT.

Many counts were recorded for this clonotype. This chain links TRBV13 with TRBJ2-7; D gene unclear. This CDR3 region has 15 residues. Trimming removed 1 base from V and 2 bases from J, with 12 bases in between. Germline loops: CDR1 PRHDT, CDR2 FYEKMQ (reference sequence). Here the CDR3 DNA reads TGTGCCAGCAGCTTAGTTTCCAGGCCCCCCTACGAGCAGTACTTC. Translated, it gives CASSLVSRPPYEQYF. Complete variable domain (other parts from reference TRBV13 and TRBJ2-7): AAGVIQSPRHLIKEKRETATLKCYPIPRHDTVYWYQQGPGQDPQFLISFYEKMQSDKGSIPDRFSAQQFSDYHSELNMSSLELGDSALYFCASSLVSRPPYEQYFGPGTRLTVT.